The present T cell receptor beta chain was sequenced within a study of T cell changes during pregnancy in multiple sclerosis. CDR3 size: 14 residues. V dropped 6 bases and J dropped 8 bases, with 19 bases sitting between them. Germline CDR1 and CDR2: ENHRY and SYGVKD. Only in-frame clones appear in the TCRdb table, and some are missing; sequencing was by immunoSEQ multiplex PCR. Of approximately 94,000 clones listed, roughly 90% were seen once; the top ten hold less than 2%. The receptor was isolated from a female donor with multiple sclerosis, enrolled in a pregnancy study. This chain links TRBV10-3 with TRBJ1-2; the D is unclear. The input for sequencing was peripheral blood, taken after pregnancy. CDR3 loop: CAIRDSGPRIGYTF. CDR3 DNA sequence: TGTGCCATCAGAGACTCCGGCCCTCGTATAGGCTACACCTTC.